This TCR beta chain comes out of a study of T cell responses to AZD1222 COVID-19 vaccine. The CDR3 totals 13 residues. Looked up from germline, CDR1 is SGHVS and CDR2 is FQNEAQ. V shed 5 bases, J shed 2 bases, and the junction held 2 bases outside the gene matches. Repertoires were generated with immunoSEQ multiplex PCR, while TCRdb's copy carries only in-frame clones and drops some. The data contain around 120,000 clones, 70% to 90% of them singletons. Sequenced material: peripheral blood, taken on day 0 of AZD1222 vaccination. The chain joins TRBV7-8 to TRBJ1-1; 7 nucleotides agree with TRBD1. The clonotype was recovered from an adult in good health. CDR3: CASSGDRNTEAFF. The CDR3 nucleotides read TGTGCCAGCAGCGGGGACAGAAACACTGAAGCTTTCTTT.